The 3 T cell receptor beta chains in this list originate from one sample, sequenced in a study of blood T cell repertoires in COVID-19. The protocol was immunoSEQ multiplex PCR, while the TCRdb copy is restricted to in-frame clones and leaves out a portion. The sample consists of some 150,000 clones, around 83% of them appearing once. The material sequenced was peripheral blood. These receptor sequences come from a human donor in a cohort sampled during active COVID-19.

Notes on this clone: The junction does not match germline at one end; this may be a read error. The gene calls are TRBV5-6 and TRBJ2-1, with D unclear. CDR1 and CDR2 (germline): SGHDT, YYEEEE. The CDR3 is 12 amino acids. In DNA form, the CDR3 reads TGTGCCAGCAGCTTGGTAGGCCCAGCGCTACTCTTC. Its protein product is CASSLVGPALLF.

This rearrangement joins TRBV19 to TRBJ1-1; weak D call: TRBD1 (6 bases). CDR1 is LNHDA, CDR2 SQIVND, per germline (reference sequence). V lost 7 bases and J 11 bases, leaving 14 bases between the germline ends. The CDR3 sequence is 11 residues long. This chain's CDR3 is CASNTKGVAFF. As DNA, the CDR3 is TGTGCCAGTAACACCAAGGGGGTGGCTTTCTTT.

This chain links TRBV4-3 with TRBJ2-1; 10 bases are shared with TRBD1. Germline-derived CDR1 and CDR2 are LGHNA and YSLEER. CDR3 length: 15 residues. J gave up 4 bases and V 0 bases, and 0 bases lay outside the gene matches. CDR3 bases: TGCGCCAGCAGCCAAGAGGGACAGGGGTACAATGAGCAGTTCTTC. Residues: CASSQEGQGYNEQFF.